This TCR beta chain originates from a study of CD8 T cells in ankylosing spondylitis. This clonotype was detected only a few times. Its antigen is undetermined. The authors made TCR beta libraries by quantitative 5'-RACE with molecular barcodes. From the 5' RACE reads, TCRdb called clonotypes with MiXCR, one entry per CDR3 protein. The sample has more than 250,000 distinct CDR3 sequences; less than 9.5% are singletons. V gave up 4 bases and J gave up 4 bases, with 15 bases separating them. The CDR3 consists of 15 residues. CDR1 and CDR2 (germline): SGHRS, YFSETQ. Whole-study results and caveats: The authors reported significant enrichment of disease-linked clones in matched ankylosing spondylitis synovial fluid. Fewer than 10 highly homologous variants formed a TCR beta motif that appeared characteristic of ankylosing spondylitis blood.

Sequences were obtained from blood, either unsorted or a sorted T cell fraction (not recorded which). The clonotype originates from a male donor with ankylosing spondylitis. J is TRBJ2-1 and V is TRBV5-1; D is undetermined. CDR3 protein: CASSPYPEKYNEQFF. CDR3 nucleotides: TGCGCCAGCAGCCCCTACCCGGAAAAATACAATGAGCAGTTCTTC.